This passage covers 30 T cell receptor beta chains from one sample sequenced in a study of T cell responses to AZD1222 COVID-19 vaccine (dated by TCRdb to 2020 to 2023). The time point label for this specimen denotes: about 28 days (+/-7) after the second vaccine dose. Libraries were made using the immunoSEQ multiplex PCR assay. Drawn from immuneACCESS, this table holds only the in-frame rearrangements with V and J called that TCRdb kept. Clones are partly lost; checked studies trace under half to an unresolved V gene and leave the rest unexplained. The sample table shows some 73,000 clones, and 89% are seen once. The ten largest make up roughly a tenth of the sample. The specimen comprised peripheral blood, sampled 28 days after the second AZD1222 dose. These receptors all stem from an adult who received the AZD1222 COVID-19 vaccine.

The chain carries TRBV19 and TRBJ1-1; D is perhaps TRBD1 (5 bases). Between the trimmed V and J ends, which lost 5 bases and 0 bases, there was a span of 13 bases. The CDR3 has 15 amino acids. Germline V CDR1 and CDR2: LNHDA, SQIVND (reference sequence). The CDR3: CASSLRGRLNTEAFF. The CDR3, as DNA: TGTGCCAGTAGTTTAAGGGGACGGTTGAACACTGAAGCTTTCTTT.

The V gene is TRBV6-2 or TRBV6-3, the J gene TRBJ2-1; weak D call: TRBD2 (5 bases). The CDR3 runs 13 residues. Germline V lookup: CDR1 MNHEY, CDR2 SVGEGT. Trimming pared 4 bases from V and 3 bases from J, leaving 7 bases between. CDR3 nucleotides: TGTGCCAGCAGTTCCACTAGCTACAATGAGCAGTTCTTC. This gives the protein CASSSTSYNEQFF.

This chain connects TRBV6-5 to TRBJ1-1; possibly TRBD1 for D (6 bases). The V end lost 6 bases, the J end lost 0 bases, and 11 bases lay between the germline ends. The CDR3 consists of 14 residues. CDR1 and CDR2 (germline): MNHEY, SVGAGI. CDR3 sequence (DNA): TGTGCCAGCAGACCACAGGGCATGAACACTGAAGCTTTCTTT. Translation: CASRPQGMNTEAFF.

V gene TRBV29-1 combines with J gene TRBJ1-4; D may be TRBD1 (6 bases). Per germline, CDR1 SQVTM and CDR2 ANQGSEA. Trimming removed 4 bases at V and 7 bases at J, with 13 bases between. The CDR3 is 13 residues long. CDR3 sequence: CSVGVRTVEKLFF. DNA for the CDR3: TGCAGCGTTGGGGTGCGGACAGTTGAAAAACTGTTTTTT.

The chain links TRBV15 to TRBJ1-1; no firm D call. This CDR3 has 15 residues. The germline V gene has CDR1 LNHNV and CDR2 YYDKDF (reference sequence). The V and J ends lost 0 bases and 1 base respectively, with 9 bases between them. CDR3 DNA sequence: TGTGCCACCAGCAGAGATATCGCCGCGAACACTGAAGCTTTCTTT. It encodes CATSRDIAANTEAFF. Drawing the rest from reference TRBV15 and TRBJ1-1, the complete variable domain is DAMVIQNPRYQVTQFGKPVTLSCSQTLNHNVMYWYQQKSSQAPKLLFHYYDKDFNNEADTPDNFQSRRPNTSFCFLDIRSPGLGDTAMYLCATSRDIAANTEAFFGQGTRLTVV.

This clone showed up just once. The chain couples TRBV2 to TRBJ1-2; maybe TRBD1 (6 bases). Germline-derived CDR1 and CDR2 are SNHLY and FYNNEI. The CDR3 totals 15 residues. Trimming left V 11 bases short and J 3 bases short, with 22 bases between. The CDR3 loop reads CADLGRGVSDYGYTF. The CDR3 nucleotides read TGTGCCGATTTGGGCAGGGGTGTTTCGGACTATGGCTACACCTTC.

J is TRBJ2-3 and V is TRBV18; no clear D gene. V was shortened by 6 bases and J by 5 bases, with 6 bases between the two germline ends. The CDR3 runs to 11 residues. In germline, CDR1 is KGHSH, CDR2 LQKENI. CDR3 bases: TGTGCCAGCTCCAAAGAAGATACGCAGTATTTT. Protein product: CASSKEDTQYF.

The chain links TRBV23-1 to TRBJ2-7; D is possibly TRBD2 (6 bases). TRBV23-1 is an ORF, and what it does is uncertain. The V and J ends lost 4 bases and 3 bases respectively, with 13 bases between them. CDR3 size: 14 residues. Here the CDR3 reads CASSLGGDSYEQYF. For the CDR3, the DNA is TGCGCCAGCAGTCTGGGGGGTGACAGCTACGAGCAGTACTTC.

The V and J genes are TRBV12-3 or TRBV12-4 and TRBJ1-1; D is unresolved. Trimming removed 5 bases from V and 6 bases from J, with 10 bases in between. The CDR3 totals 12 residues. Here the CDR3 reads CASSPTIPEAFF. CDR3 DNA: TGTGCCAGCAGTCCCACAATCCCTGAAGCTTTCTTT.

This rearrangement joins TRBV5-4 to TRBJ1-2, with D possibly being TRBD1 (6 bases). V shed 4 bases and J shed 5 bases, with 15 bases lying between them. Germline values: CDR1 SGHNT, CDR2 YYREEE (reference sequence). The CDR3 extends over 14 amino acids. This CDR3 is CASSLGGLSYGYTF. CDR3 nucleotide sequence: TGTGCCAGCAGCCTCGGGGGCTTGAGTTATGGCTACACCTTC.

The gene calls are TRBV20-1 and TRBJ1-3, with D perhaps matching TRBD1 (5 bases). V was clipped by 3 bases and J by 0 bases, with 9 bases between them. The V gene's germline CDR1 is DFQATT and CDR2 SNEGSKA (reference sequence). The CDR3 is 14 residues long. CDR3 sequence: CSASRGNSGNTIYF. DNA for the CDR3: TGCAGTGCTAGTCGGGGCAACTCTGGAAACACCATATATTTT.

CDR3 residues: CASSIAGRVDQPQHF. As DNA, the CDR3 is TGTGCCAGTAGTATAGCGGGCAGGGTCGATCAGCCCCAGCATTTT. The V gene is TRBV19, the J gene TRBJ1-5; tentative D call: TRBD1 (5 bases). The CDR3 contains 15 residues. V dropped 1 base and J dropped 5 bases, with 12 bases sitting between them. Germline CDR1 LNHDA, CDR2 SQIVND (reference sequence).

The rearrangement links TRBV5-1 to TRBJ1-1; D remains ambiguous. Trimming took 0 bases from V and 6 from J, leaving 12 bases between them. CDR3 length equals 14 residues. Germline lookup yields CDR1 SGHRS and CDR2 YFSETQ. This CDR3 is CASSLASGNAEAFF. The CDR3 coding sequence is TGCGCCAGCAGCTTGGCCTCTGGGAATGCTGAAGCTTTCTTT. The entire variable domain, with the rest obtained from reference TRBV5-1 and TRBJ1-1, is as follows: KAGVTQTPRYLIKTRGQQVTLSCSPISGHRSVSWYQQTPGQGLQFLFEYFSETQRNKGNFPGRFSGRQFSNSRSEMNVSTLELGDSALYLCASSLASGNAEAFFGQGTRLTVV.

The count of this clone is one. This chain uses TRBV4-1 with TRBJ1-1; the D is unclear. CDR1 is MGHRA and CDR2 is YSYEKL in the germline V gene. Trimming removed 0 bases from V and 4 bases from J, with 9 bases in between. This CDR3 comprises 14 residues. This CDR3 is CASSQEWGGTEAFF. The CDR3 coding sequence is TGCGCCAGCAGCCAAGAATGGGGAGGCACTGAAGCTTTCTTT.

The chain couples TRBV4-3 to TRBJ1-2, with TRBD1 matching over 8 bases. CDR1 is LGHNA and CDR2 is YSLEER in the germline V gene. Trimming cost V 0 bases and J 0 bases; bases outside gene matches: 3. This CDR3 is 16 amino acids long. CDR3 protein: CASSQETGAANYGYTF. Written as DNA, the CDR3 is TGCGCCAGCAGCCAAGAGACAGGGGCTGCTAACTATGGCTACACCTTC.

V usage is TRBV9 and J usage is TRBJ2-3; D remains unclear. The germline V and J ends were trimmed by 3 bases and 8 bases, with 19 bases remaining between them. The CDR3 covers 15 residues. Germline V gene data show CDR1 as SGDLS and CDR2 as YYNGEE. CDR3 residues: CASSDSSRGLGTQYF. The CDR3 coding sequence is TGTGCCAGCAGCGACTCGAGCCGCGGTCTGGGTACGCAGTATTTT.

The chain is built from TRBV6-5 and TRBJ1-6; D not resolved. V lost 8 bases, J lost 0 bases, and 11 bases lay in between. Per the germline V gene, CDR1 is MNHEY and CDR2 is SVGAGI. The CDR3 has 15 residues. CDR3 region: CASWDVSSYNSPLHF. The CDR3, as DNA: TGTGCCAGCTGGGATGTGAGCTCCTATAATTCACCCCTCCACTTT.

This chain connects TRBV12-3 or TRBV12-4 to TRBJ1-1; the D is unclear. V gave up 6 bases and J gave up 5 bases, with 10 bases separating them. This CDR3 region has 12 residues. CDR3 amino acids: CASSTYGTEAFF. The CDR3 DNA reads as TGTGCCAGCAGCACTTATGGTACTGAAGCTTTCTTT.

This clone was seen a single time. CDR3 in amino acids: CATSDGRRNTEAFF. CDR3 DNA: TGTGCCACCAGTGACGGCAGGCGGAACACTGAAGCTTTCTTT. The chain combines TRBV24-1 with TRBJ1-1; D remains unclear. CDR1 and CDR2 from the germline V gene are KGHDR and SFDVKD. The CDR3 runs 14 residues. V was trimmed by 4 bases and J by 1 base, leaving 9 bases between them.

The V and J genes are TRBV5-5 and TRBJ1-5, with D uncertain. The V gene's germline CDR1 is SGHKS and CDR2 YYEKEE (reference sequence). The length of the CDR3 is 14 residues. The V and J ends lost 2 bases and 6 bases respectively, with 12 bases between them. CDR3 loop: CASSLSISSQPQHF. CDR3 sequence (DNA): TGTGCCAGCAGCTTAAGCATCTCAAGTCAGCCCCAGCATTTT.

The V gene is TRBV2, the J gene TRBJ2-1; D possibly corresponds to TRBD2 (5 bases). The V end lost 4 bases, the J end lost 7 bases, and 5 bases lay between the germline ends. The germline V gene has CDR1 SNHLY and CDR2 FYNNEI. This CDR3 spans 11 amino acids. In DNA, the CDR3 is TGTGCCAGCAGTGGAGGGAATGAGCAGTTCTTC. Residues: CASSGGNEQFF.

This rearrangement joins TRBV21-1 to TRBJ1-5. TRBV21-1 is marked as a pseudogene. CDR3 length: 14 amino acids. In nucleotides, the CDR3 is TGTGCCAGCAGCAAATGTCACTTTCATCAGCCCCAGCATTTT. Translated, it gives CASSKCHFHQPQHF.

The chain joins TRBV5-4 to TRBJ1-4; D unresolved. The V gene's germline CDR1 is SGHNT and CDR2 YYREEE (reference sequence). This CDR3 region has 12 residues. Trimming removed 7 bases at V and 3 bases at J, with 7 bases between. CDR3 in amino acids: CASAGSNEKLFF. The DNA for the CDR3 is TGTGCCAGCGCGGGGTCTAATGAAAAACTGTTTTTT.

J is TRBJ2-7 and V is TRBV7-9, with 8 bases that match TRBD1. The CDR3 has 13 amino acids. The germline gives CDR1 SEHNR, CDR2 FQNEAQ (reference sequence). J gave up 5 bases and V 5 bases, and 5 bases lay outside the gene matches. CDR3 in amino acids: CASSAQGAHEQYV. In nucleotides, the CDR3 is TGTGCCAGCAGCGCCCAGGGGGCCCACGAGCAGTACGTC.

The V gene is TRBV12-3 or TRBV12-4, the J gene TRBJ1-1, with TRBD1 identical over 9 bases. This CDR3 comprises 13 residues. V lost 4 bases to trimming and J lost 11 bases; unmatched junction nucleotides: 8. The CDR3 coding sequence is TGTGCCAGCAGTTCCGGACAGGGGTCAATCGCTTTCTTT. Protein: CASSSGQGSIAFF.

The chain has TRBV25-1 and TRBJ1-6, with a weak D call TRBD1 (5 bases). Trimming cost V 8 bases and J 3 bases, with 8 bases left between them. This CDR3 has 13 residues. CDR1 is MGHDK, CDR2 SYGVNS, per germline. The CDR3 region has the DNA TGTGCCAGCGCCGGGGGCTATAATTCACCCCTCCACTTT. Translated, it gives CASAGGYNSPLHF.

This clone appeared once. The rearrangement links TRBV3-1 (or the pseudogene TRBV3-2) to TRBJ1-1; no firm D call. The CDR3 covers 13 residues. Germline lookup yields CDR1 LGHDT and CDR2 YNNKEL (reference sequence). Trimming pared 4 bases from V and 6 bases from J, leaving 12 bases between. This chain's CDR3 is CASSPQKAAEAFF. DNA for the CDR3: TGTGCCAGCAGCCCCCAAAAGGCGGCTGAAGCTTTCTTT.

The chain joins TRBV19 to TRBJ1-3; D gene ambiguous. Germline V gives CDR1 LNHDA, CDR2 SQIVND (reference sequence). There are 14 residues in the CDR3. The germline V and J ends were trimmed by 8 bases and 0 bases, with 11 bases remaining between them. CDR3 DNA: TGTGCCAGTTCCCTTGGAAGCTCTGGAAACACCATATATTTT. Protein product: CASSLGSSGNTIYF.

The chain carries TRBV6-5 and TRBJ1-4; possibly TRBD1 for D (5 bases). The CDR3 length is 14 residues. Trimming pared 5 bases from V and 2 bases from J, leaving 9 bases between. Germline CDR1 MNHEY, CDR2 SVGAGI. In DNA form, the CDR3 reads TGTGCCAGCAGTAGGGGTGAGACTAATGAAAAACTGTTTTTT. Amino acids: CASSRGETNEKLFF.

This chain connects TRBV2 to TRBJ2-3; 7 nucleotides line up with TRBD2. The CDR3 covers 14 residues. Losses at the gene ends were 8 bases for V and 2 bases for J; bases not matched to a gene: 7. Germline V gene lookup returns CDR1 SNHLY and CDR2 FYNNEI. In nucleotides, the CDR3 is TGTGCCAGCGAGCGGGGTTCTCACACAGATACGCAGTATTTT. Protein: CASERGSHTDTQYF.